Described below is a single T cell receptor beta chain sequence and its context. The antigen is undetermined. This same CDR3 is encoded by further DNA sequences in the sample. Using immunoSEQ multiplex PCR, the repertoire was profiled, and TCRdb retains in-frame clones only, with some absent. Here the sample spans 300,000 to 450,000 clones, roughly 85% being singletons. The data are from a study of Ad26.COV2.S vaccination and SARS-CoV-2 variants. Study details: By the intramuscular route, Ad26.COV2.S was given once, or twice 56 days apart.

CDR1 is MNHEY, CDR2 SMNVEV, per germline (reference sequence). Between the trimmed V and J ends, which lost 6 bases and 0 bases, there was a span of 9 bases. This CDR3 has 13 amino acids. Indicated treatment: around 19 received Ad26.COV2.S at low or high dose, single or two shots; about 5 received placebo; per-sample allocation not given. Sample collection was performed on day 63 after the first vaccine or placebo injection. Boston provided a donor who was an adult aged 18-55 years. Study-wide results and limits: Vaccinees and placebo recipients showed similar non-spike TCR breadth. Vaccine recipients surpassed placebo recipients in spike-specific TCR breadth.

The starting material was peripheral blood, obtained in a trial of Ad26.COV2.S vaccine versus placebo. The origin of this receptor is a person between 18 and 65 years old who received the Ad26.COV2.S COVID-19 vaccine or a placebo. The chain recombines TRBV27 with TRBJ2-7, with D tentatively TRBD2 (5 bases). This chain's CDR3 is CASSPGLSYEQYF. In nucleotides, the CDR3 is TGTGCCAGCAGCCCCGGACTCTCCTACGAGCAGTACTTC.